The subject of this entry is one TCR beta chain. Its antigen is not known. The source of the sample is a study of T cell clones after liver transplantation. Looking at the study overall: Liver transplant recipients had immunosuppression withdrawal attempted within 2 years. Without induction therapy, subjects received standard immunosuppression until 12-24 months post-transplant. Tolerance: complete withdrawal held at least one year, liver enzymes staying within twice normal. General study findings and limits: Circulating graft-donor-reactive CD4 TCRbeta sequences fell significantly post-transplant in 5 of 8 subjects.

The length of the CDR3 is 12 residues. Germline V gives CDR1 GTSNPN, CDR2 SVGIG (reference sequence). V was trimmed by 5 bases and J by 2 bases, leaving 10 bases between them. Measured with immunoSEQ multiplex PCR; TCRdb has only the in-frame clones, and not every one. The table records about 68,000 clones, approximately 92% of them present only once. The receptor comes from a human patient who received a liver transplant. Some T cells may have originated in the graft donor. The specimen comprised CD4+ T cells from blood, sampled approximately 27 months after liver transplant. The rearrangement uses TRBV30 and TRBJ2-7, with D possibly being TRBD1 (5 bases). CDR3 region: CAWDQGAYEQYF. DNA for the CDR3: TGTGCCTGGGACCAAGGGGCCTACGAGCAGTACTTC.